Listed below are T cell receptor beta chains from one sample, sequenced in a study of T cell repertoires in cytomegalovirus infection. TCRdb reprocessed the reads with MiXCR, giving one entry per CDR3 protein. The repertoire holds fewer than 350,000 distinct CDR3 sequences, with over 7.5% as singletons. The sample comprised PBMCs. The receptors originated from a human donor in good health (CMV status not recorded). Some clones in this sample may be carry-over from other donors' samples. Both conserved end residues are part of each CDR3. D genes are given only for firm matches. Clone size is given for some rows only: seen once, a few or many times, or a class if the clone is expanded.

size | J | D | V | DNA | CDR3
. | TRBJ2-1 | TRBD2 | TRBV6-6 | TGTGCCAGCAGTTACCCCAGCGGGGGGCAAATTAAGGGCGGGCAGTTCTTC | CASSYPSGGQIKGGQFF
few | TRBJ2-5 | . | TRBV7-3 | TGTGCCAGCAGCTCCTTGGCGGGTACGACCCAGTACTTC | CASSSLAGTTQYF
. | TRBJ1-1 | . | TRBV3-1 | TGTGCCAGCAGCCAAGATAAAGGGACGCGGGAAGGGAACACTGAAGCTTTCTTT | CASSQDKGTREGNTEAFF
few | TRBJ2-7 | TRBD1 | TRBV5-6 | TGTGCCAGCAGCCGGACAGGGGCCTACGAGCAGTACTTC | CASSRTGAYEQYF
many | TRBJ2-3 | . | TRBV25-1 | TGTGCCAGCAGGAAAACAGGCGGAACAGATACGCAGTATTTT | CASRKTGGTDTQYF
many | TRBJ2-3 | . | TRBV7-6 | TGTGCCAGCAGCTCCCTACCCCGACAGACAGATACGCAGTATTTT | CASSSLPRQTDTQYF
. | TRBJ2-4 | . | TRBV20-1 | TGCAGTGCTACCCGGGATTTCTTAGCCAAAAACATTCAGTACTTC | CSATRDFLAKNIQYF
. | TRBJ2-1 | TRBD1 | TRBV7-8 | TGTGCCAGCGGACAGGGGGCTTGGAATGAGCAGTTCTTC | CASGQGAWNEQFF
. | TRBJ2-3 | TRBD2 | TRBV7-2 | TGTGCCAGCAGCCCGGCGGTCGGGGGGGGCACAGATACGCAGTATTTT | CASSPAVGGGTDTQYF
. | TRBJ1-5 | . | TRBV27 | TGTGCCAGCAAAAAGGGTGTTCGGCAGCCCCAGCATTTT | CASKKGVRQPQHF
many | TRBJ1-3 | . | TRBV7-2 | TGTGCCAGCAGCTCCCGGGGACGGAACTCTGGAAACACCATATATTTT | CASSSRGRNSGNTIYF
. | TRBJ1-2 | . | TRBV24-1 | TGTGCCACCAGTGACCGCACCGGGGGGGCTGGCGGCTACACCTTC | CATSDRTGGAGGYTF
many | TRBJ2-2 | . | TRBV7-2 | TGTGCCAGCAGCTTGGTCGGGGAGCTGTTTTTT | CASSLVGELFF
few | TRBJ2-1 | . | TRBV2 | TGTGCCAGCAGTGGGGAGGCTAGCCCCAATGAGCAGTTCTTC | CASSGEASPNEQFF
many | TRBJ2-2 | . | TRBV7-2 | TGTGCCAGCAGCTCCTTCGCTGGCGCAGGCACCGGGGAGCTGTTTTTT | CASSSFAGAGTGELFF
few | TRBJ2-2 | . | TRBV5-8 | TGTGCCAGCAGCTTGATCAGGGGGGGAAACACCGGGGAGCTGTTTTTT | CASSLIRGGNTGELFF
. | TRBJ2-1 | TRBD2 | TRBV29-1 | TGCAGCAACCGTAGCGGGGGCAGCTCCTACAATGAGCAGTTCTTC | CSNRSGGSSYNEQFF
. | TRBJ2-1 | . | TRBV6-6 | TGTGCCAGCAGCCAAGATTACTCGCGGAGCTCCTACAATGAGCAGTTCTTC | CASSQDYSRSSYNEQFF